Shown below are 23 T cell receptor beta chains from a single sample sequenced in a study of blood T cells in healthy people across ages. The authors ran a second PCR of 7 to 11 cycles using a sample-barcoded 5' primer and a J-beta primer mix. TCRdb used MiXCR to reprocess the 5' RACE reads, holding one entry per CDR3 protein. This repertoire shows some 1,800,000 distinct CDR3 sequences, about 39% found once; its top ten account for 23%. The sample comprised blood. Every receptor here comes from a human donor in good health.

The J gene is TRBJ2-1, the V gene TRBV4-3, with 9 bases fitting TRBD2. In germline, CDR1 is LGHNA, CDR2 YSLEER. The CDR3 has 21 residues. The J segment lost 4 bases and the V segment lost 4 bases, leaving 23 bases of the junction unmatched. This chain's CDR3 is CASSREKRAGGPIIGYNEQFF. The CDR3 DNA reads as TGCGCCAGCAGCCGAGAAAAACGAGCGGGGGGTCCAATAATCGGGTACAATGAGCAGTTCTTC.

The V call is TRBV20-1, the J call TRBJ2-1; D gene unclear. V was clipped by 4 bases and J by 6 bases, with 10 bases between them. Germline V gene data show CDR1 as DFQATT and CDR2 as SNEGSKA (reference sequence). CDR3 length: 12 residues. The CDR3 DNA is TGCAGTGCTATACCGTCGGGCAATGAGCAGTTCTTC. This gives the protein CSAIPSGNEQFF.

This clonotype was recorded at least ten times. This chain links TRBV4-3 with TRBJ2-5; weak D call: TRBD2 (5 bases). There are 14 residues in the CDR3. V was pared by 0 bases and J by 4 bases, with 9 bases between. Germline CDR1 reads LGHNA; CDR2 reads YSLEER. The CDR3 DNA is TGCGCCAGCAGCCAAGAACAGCGGAGAGAGACCCAGTACTTC. Protein product: CASSQEQRRETQYF.

This rearrangement joins TRBV4-3 to TRBJ2-3; maybe TRBD1 (6 bases). Deletions cut 1 base from V and 6 bases from J, with 17 bases between. Germline CDR1 LGHNA, CDR2 YSLEER. The CDR3 runs to 16 residues. The CDR3 sequence: CASSQGDRIPPDTQYF. DNA of the CDR3: TGCGCCAGCAGCCAAGGAGACAGGATTCCCCCCGATACGCAGTATTTT.

This clonotype was observed at least ten times. This chain connects TRBV29-1 to TRBJ2-7; D remains unclear. Per the germline V gene, CDR1 is SQVTM and CDR2 is ANQGSEA. Trimming took off 5 bases at V and 0 bases at J, with 5 bases between the two ends. This CDR3 has 11 amino acids. This CDR3 reads CSVQTSYEQYF. CDR3 DNA sequence: TGCAGCGTTCAGACCTCCTACGAGCAGTACTTC.

The rearrangement links TRBV4-1 to TRBJ2-2, with 10 bases matching TRBD1. Germline V gene sequence: CDR1 MGHRA, CDR2 YSYEKL. The CDR3 sequence is 17 residues long. The junction had 6 bases not matched to a gene; V was cut back by 3 bases and J by 2 bases. CDR3 loop: CASSHRRDRGNTGELFF. The CDR3 coding sequence is TGCGCCAGCAGCCATCGCCGGGACAGGGGTAACACCGGGGAGCTGTTTTTT.

This clonotype has a single count. The junction and the germline gene differ at one end; a read error may be behind it. The chain recombines TRBV6-2 or TRBV6-3 with TRBJ1-2, with D perhaps matching TRBD1 (5 bases). This CDR3 contains 13 residues. The germline gives CDR1 MNHEY, CDR2 SVGEGT. CDR3: CSSSNGHSYGYTF. The CDR3 DNA reads as TGTTCCAGCAGTAACGGACATTCCTATGGCTACACCTTC.

The chain couples TRBV13 to TRBJ2-7, with D perhaps matching TRBD1 (6 bases). V was pared by 5 bases and J by 7 bases, with 15 bases between. CDR1 and CDR2 from the germline V gene are PRHDT and FYEKMQ (reference sequence). The CDR3 is 13 amino acids. CDR3 coding DNA: TGTGCCAGCAGCATACAGGGAATAGGGGAGCAGTACTTC. Protein product: CASSIQGIGEQYF. The full variable domain, its missing parts supplied by reference TRBV13 and TRBJ2-7, is AAGVIQSPRHLIKEKRETATLKCYPIPRHDTVYWYQQGPGQDPQFLISFYEKMQSDKGSIPDRFSAQQFSDYHSELNMSSLELGDSALYFCASSIQGIGEQYFGPGTRLTVT.

Only a few counts were recorded for this clonotype. This sequence joins TRBV2 and TRBJ2-7; 9 nucleotides match TRBD2. The V gene's germline CDR1 is SNHLY and CDR2 FYNNEI. Unmatched junction bases numbered 12, after V lost 10 bases and J lost 5 bases. The CDR3 runs 14 residues. Here the CDR3 DNA reads TGTGCCACCATAGCGGGGGCCGAGGGCCACGAGCAGTACTTC. Protein: CATIAGAEGHEQYF. The whole variable domain, remainder taken from reference TRBV2 and TRBJ2-7, is EPEVTQTPSHQVTQMGQEVILRCVPISNHLYFYWYRQILGQKVEFLVSFYNNEISEKSEIFDDQFSVERPDGSNFTLKIRSTKLEDSAMYFCATIAGAEGHEQYFGPGTRLTVT.

To note about this clonotype: Germline is not matched at one junction end, which may reflect a read error. The rearrangement links TRBV10-3 to TRBJ1-2; D unclear. Germline CDR1 ENHRY, CDR2 SYGVKD. The CDR3 extends over 13 amino acids. The CDR3 nucleotides are TGTGCCATCAAGTACAGACCTAACTATGGCCACACCTTC. It translates to CAIKYRPNYGHTF.

This chain connects TRBV20-1 to TRBJ2-7; 7 bases fit TRBD1. The CDR3 is made up of 16 amino acids. The trim removed 3 bases at V and 0 bases at J, leaving 11 bases unmatched. In germline, CDR1 is DFQATT, CDR2 SNEGSKA (reference sequence). The CDR3 region has the DNA TGCAGTGCTAGGGATCTGGACAGGCTACCCTCCTACGAGCAGTACTTC. This gives the protein CSARDLDRLPSYEQYF.

The chain is built from TRBV3-1 and TRBJ1-4; the D is unclear. V was shortened by 1 base and J by 8 bases, with 11 bases between the two germline ends. There are 14 residues in the CDR3. The germline CDR1 and CDR2 sequences are LGHDT and YNNKEL (reference sequence). The CDR3 protein is CASSQVVEGEKLFF. Written as DNA, the CDR3 is TGTGCCAGCAGCCAAGTTGTTGAAGGCGAAAAACTGTTTTTT. The entire variable domain, with the rest obtained from reference TRBV3-1 and TRBJ1-4, is as follows: DTAVSQTPKYLVTQMGNDKSIKCEQNLGHDTMYWYKQDSKKFLKIMFSYNNKELIINETVPNRFSPKSPDKAHLNLHINSLELGDSAVYFCASSQVVEGEKLFFGSGTQLSVL.

The chain couples TRBV18 to TRBJ2-1; D possibly matches TRBD1 or TRBD2 (5 bases each). The CDR3 consists of 15 residues. Germline V gene data show CDR1 as KGHSH and CDR2 as LQKENI. The ends were cut back, 3 bases at V and 5 bases at J, with 14 bases in the middle. DNA for the CDR3: TGTGCCAGCTCACCCAGGACGGGACGGGACAATGAGCAGTTCTTC. It codes for CASSPRTGRDNEQFF.

The sample holds one count of this clonotype. The chain employs TRBV7-3 and TRBJ2-2; no definite D call. Germline values: CDR1 SGHTA, CDR2 FQGTGA. The CDR3 is made up of 15 amino acids. Trimming pared 5 bases from V and 1 base from J, leaving 11 bases between. The CDR3 region has the DNA TGTGCCAGCAGCAACCCCTGGATGAACACCGGGGAGCTGTTTTTT. Protein sequence: CASSNPWMNTGELFF.

The chain couples TRBV5-1 to TRBJ2-7; 8 bases match TRBD2. The CDR3 runs to 16 residues. Germline V gives CDR1 SGHRS, CDR2 YFSETQ. Unmatched junction bases numbered 5, after V lost 0 bases and J lost 0 bases. Here the CDR3 DNA reads TGCGCCAGCAGCTTGGAGATAGCGGGGCCCTCCTACGAGCAGTACTTC. Its translation: CASSLEIAGPSYEQYF.

This clonotype was seen more than once but under ten times. The chain joins TRBV7-9 to TRBJ1-4; D may be TRBD1 (5 bases). CDR3 size: 12 residues. The V end lost 1 base, the J end lost 10 bases, and 7 bases lay between the germline ends. The germline V gene has CDR1 SEHNR and CDR2 FQNEAQ (reference sequence). CDR3 residues: CASSLVGAKLFF. The CDR3 nucleotides read TGTGCCAGCAGCTTAGTAGGGGCAAAACTGTTTTTT.

This clonotype was detected a few times. The rearrangement joins TRBV4-1 to TRBJ2-7; 8 nucleotides agree with TRBD2. Looked up from germline, CDR1 is MGHRA and CDR2 is YSYEKL. V lost 4 bases, J lost 4 bases, and 12 bases stayed unmatched. This CDR3 spans 16 amino acids. Here the CDR3 reads CASSRGSAGDIYEQYF. DNA of the CDR3: TGCGCCAGCAGCCGGGGGTCAGCGGGGGACATATACGAGCAGTACTTC.

This rearrangement joins TRBV5-5 to TRBJ2-7; 7 nucleotides match TRBD2. With V trimmed by 5 bases and J by 2 bases, 7 bases remained unmatched. The CDR3 covers 14 residues. Germline V gene sequence: CDR1 SGHKS, CDR2 YYEKEE (reference sequence). The CDR3 reads CASRIQAGPYEQYF. The DNA for the CDR3 is TGTGCCAGCAGGATTCAAGCGGGGCCCTACGAGCAGTACTTC.

The rearrangement joins TRBV12-3 or TRBV12-4 to TRBJ1-2; D call uncertain. The V end was cut by 7 bases, the J end by 2 bases, with 11 bases between. CDR3 length equals 13 residues. The CDR3 nucleotides are TGTGCCAGCATCGTATGTCTCAACTATGGCTACACCTTC. Protein sequence: CASIVCLNYGYTF.

J is TRBJ2-1 and V is TRBV7-3; D perhaps matches TRBD2 (5 bases). V was pared by 5 bases and J by 7 bases, with 12 bases between. The CDR3 is 13 residues long. CDR1 and CDR2 from the germline V gene are SGHTA and FQGTGA. As DNA, the CDR3 is TGTGCCAGCAGCCCGGACTGGGTAAATGAGCAGTTCTTC. Its protein product is CASSPDWVNEQFF.

The chain links TRBV7-2 to TRBJ2-3, with D unclear. The germline V gene has CDR1 SGHTA and CDR2 FQGNSA. CDR3 length: 11 residues. The ends were cut back, 3 bases at V and 7 bases at J, with 5 bases in the middle. The CDR3 reads CASSFRNTQYF. In DNA form, the CDR3 reads TGTGCCAGCAGCTTCCGCAATACGCAGTATTTT. Using reference TRBV7-2 and TRBJ2-3 for the parts outside the CDR3, the full variable domain is GAGVSQSPSNKVTEKGKDVELRCDPISGHTALYWYRQSLGQGLEFLIYFQGNSAPDKSGLPSDRFSAERTGGSVSTLTIQRTQQEDSAVYLCASSFRNTQYFGPGTRLTVL.

The genes are TRBV7-8 and TRBJ1-2; D is unclear. This CDR3 has 16 residues. With 8 bases removed from V and 6 bases from J, the gap between germline ends came to 25 bases. Germline assignment: CDR1 SGHVS and CDR2 FQNEAQ. CDR3 nucleotide sequence: TGTGCCAGCCTACCCTACGCCTCTACTGAAGCCCATGGCTACACCTTC. Translation: CASLPYASTEAHGYTF. Combining the CDR3 with reference TRBV7-8 and TRBJ1-2 gives the whole variable domain GAGVSQSPRYKVAKRGQDVALRCDPISGHVSLFWYQQALGQGPEFLTYFQNEAQLDKSGLPSDRFFAERPEGSVSTLKIQRTQQEDSAVYLCASLPYASTEAHGYTFGSGTRLTVV.

The V call is TRBV12-3 or TRBV12-4, the J call TRBJ1-4; D remains ambiguous. Trimming removed 6 bases at V and 0 bases at J, with 8 bases between. This CDR3 contains 14 residues. CDR3 nucleotide sequence: TGTGCCAGCAGCGGGTCTACAACTAATGAAAAACTGTTTTTT. This sequence encodes CASSGSTTNEKLFF.